The 2 T cell receptor beta chains below were found in one sample sequenced in a study of blood T cells in healthy people across ages. The second PCR ran roughly 7 to 12 cycles with a sample-barcoded 5' primer and J-beta primers. TCRdb processed the 5' RACE reads anew with MiXCR; each CDR3 protein has one entry. The table includes about 400,000 distinct CDR3 sequences, over 45% detected once. The sample comprised blood. Receptors originate from a man between 60 and 70 years old in good health.

The V and J genes are TRBV6-1 and TRBJ2-3, with D possibly matching TRBD2 (5 bases). Deletions cut 6 bases from V and 2 bases from J, with 9 bases between. The V gene's germline CDR1 is MNHNS and CDR2 SASEGT. The CDR3 spans 13 residues. CDR3 loop: CASRREPTDTQYF. The CDR3 DNA follows: TGTGCCAGCAGAAGGGAGCCCACAGATACGCAGTATTTT.

A word on this clonotype: An end of the junction does not agree with germline; a read error may underlie this. The genes are TRBV12-3 or TRBV12-4 and TRBJ2-4; D is possibly TRBD2 (5 bases). The DNA matches TRBJ2-7 better at its end, which makes the J call doubtful. The CDR3 is 13 residues long. Here the CDR3 reads CACRSGFGYEQYF. The CDR3 DNA reads as TGTGCCTGCAGGAGCGGTTTCGGGTACGAGCAGTACTTC.